Detailed here is one T cell receptor (beta chain). The CDR3 sequence is 16 residues long. V gave up 6 bases and J gave up 2 bases; unmatched junction bases: 9. Per the germline V gene, CDR1 is ENHRY and CDR2 is SYGVKD. This sample is drawn from a study of T cell changes during pregnancy in multiple sclerosis. Produced via immunoSEQ multiplex PCR; TCRdb's table is partial and in-frame only. The repertoire includes approximately 130,000 clones, 95% to 98% of them detected once, and 0.44% sits in the top ten. Specimen: peripheral blood, collected after pregnancy. The J gene is TRBJ2-1, the V gene TRBV10-3; the match to TRBD2 covers 8 bases. The TCR originated in a female donor with multiple sclerosis, enrolled in a pregnancy study. CDR3 amino acids: CAIRGSGIQAYNEQFF. CDR3 coding DNA: TGTGCCATCAGAGGTAGCGGGATTCAGGCCTACAATGAGCAGTTCTTC.